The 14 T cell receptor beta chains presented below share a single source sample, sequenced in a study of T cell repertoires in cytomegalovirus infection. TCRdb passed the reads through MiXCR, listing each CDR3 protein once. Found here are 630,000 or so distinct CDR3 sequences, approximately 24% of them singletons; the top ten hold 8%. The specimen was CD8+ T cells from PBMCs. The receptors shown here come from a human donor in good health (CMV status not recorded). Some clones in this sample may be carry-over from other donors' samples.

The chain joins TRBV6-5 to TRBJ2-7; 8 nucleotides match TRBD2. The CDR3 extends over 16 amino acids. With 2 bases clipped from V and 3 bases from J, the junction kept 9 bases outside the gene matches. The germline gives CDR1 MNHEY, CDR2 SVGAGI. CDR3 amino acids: CASSYIPSGRDYEQYF. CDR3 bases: TGTGCCAGCAGTTACATCCCTAGCGGGCGAGACTACGAGCAGTACTTC.

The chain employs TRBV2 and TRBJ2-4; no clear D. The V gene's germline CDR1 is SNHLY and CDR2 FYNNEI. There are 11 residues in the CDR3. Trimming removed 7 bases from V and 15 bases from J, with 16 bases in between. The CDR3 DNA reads TGTGCCAGCATTATCGATACTACGGGGTACTTC. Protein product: CASIIDTTGYF.

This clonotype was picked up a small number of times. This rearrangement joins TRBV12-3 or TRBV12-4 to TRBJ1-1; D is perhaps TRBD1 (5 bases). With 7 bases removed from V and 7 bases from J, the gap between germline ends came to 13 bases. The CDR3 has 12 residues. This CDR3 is CASTLEGLEAFF. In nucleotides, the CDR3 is TGTGCCAGCACCTTGGAGGGACTTGAAGCTTTCTTT.

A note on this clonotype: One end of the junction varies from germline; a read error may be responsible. For the CDR3, the DNA is TGTGCCACCAGCAGAGATACCGAAAACATTCAGAACTTC. This sequence encodes CATSRDTENIQNF. This chain joins TRBV15 and TRBJ2-4; the D is unclear. The CDR3 runs to 13 residues. Germline V gene sequence: CDR1 LNHNV, CDR2 YYDKDF (reference sequence).

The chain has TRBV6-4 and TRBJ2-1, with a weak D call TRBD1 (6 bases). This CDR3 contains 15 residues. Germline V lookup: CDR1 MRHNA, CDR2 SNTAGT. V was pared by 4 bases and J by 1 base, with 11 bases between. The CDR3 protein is CASSARDNSYNEQFF. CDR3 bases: TGTGCCAGCAGTGCCCGGGACAATTCCTACAATGAGCAGTTCTTC.

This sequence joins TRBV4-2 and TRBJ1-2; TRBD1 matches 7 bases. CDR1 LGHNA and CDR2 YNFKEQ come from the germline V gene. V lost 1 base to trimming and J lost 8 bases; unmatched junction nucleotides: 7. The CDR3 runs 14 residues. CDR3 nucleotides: TGTGCCAGCAGCCAAGGTTACAGGGGACGGGGCTACACCTTC. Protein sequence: CASSQGYRGRGYTF.

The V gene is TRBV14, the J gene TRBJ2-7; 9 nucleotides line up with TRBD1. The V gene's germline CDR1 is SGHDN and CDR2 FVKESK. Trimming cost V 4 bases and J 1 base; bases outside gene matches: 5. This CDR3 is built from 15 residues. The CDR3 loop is CASSLGQGYSYEQYV. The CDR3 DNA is TGTGCCAGCAGCCTCGGACAGGGGTATTCCTACGAGCAGTACGTC.

The CDR3 spells CAIAQVPNEKLFF. Here the CDR3 DNA reads TGTGCCATCGCCCAGGTACCAAATGAAAAACTGTTTTTT. V usage is TRBV10-3 and J usage is TRBJ1-4; D remains ambiguous. CDR1 is ENHRY, CDR2 SYGVKD, per germline. V was cut by 8 bases and J by 5 bases, with 12 bases left in between. CDR3 length: 13 residues.

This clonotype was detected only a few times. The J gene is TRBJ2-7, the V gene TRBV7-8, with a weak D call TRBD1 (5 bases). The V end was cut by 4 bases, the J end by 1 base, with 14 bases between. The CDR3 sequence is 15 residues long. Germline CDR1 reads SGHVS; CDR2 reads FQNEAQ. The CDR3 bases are TGTGCCAGCAGCTCCTCAGACAGTCTATCCTACGAGCAGTACTTC. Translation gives CASSSSDSLSYEQYF. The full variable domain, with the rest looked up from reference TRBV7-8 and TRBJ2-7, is GAGVSQSPRYKVAKRGQDVALRCDPISGHVSLFWYQQALGQGPEFLTYFQNEAQLDKSGLPSDRFFAERPEGSVSTLKIQRTQQEDSAVYLCASSSSDSLSYEQYFGPGTRLTVT.

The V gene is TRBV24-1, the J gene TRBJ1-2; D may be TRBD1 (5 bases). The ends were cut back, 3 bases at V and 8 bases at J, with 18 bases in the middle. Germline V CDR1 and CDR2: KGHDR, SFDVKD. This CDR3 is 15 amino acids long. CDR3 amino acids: CATSDGTDQPEGYTF. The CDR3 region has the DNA TGTGCCACCAGTGATGGGACGGACCAACCGGAAGGCTACACCTTC.

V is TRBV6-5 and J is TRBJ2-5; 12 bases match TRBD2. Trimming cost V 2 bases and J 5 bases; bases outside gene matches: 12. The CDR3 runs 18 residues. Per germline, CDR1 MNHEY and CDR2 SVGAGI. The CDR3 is CASSYRGASGGVGETQYF. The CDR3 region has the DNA TGTGCCAGCAGTTACAGGGGCGCTAGCGGGGGGGTGGGGGAGACCCAGTACTTC.

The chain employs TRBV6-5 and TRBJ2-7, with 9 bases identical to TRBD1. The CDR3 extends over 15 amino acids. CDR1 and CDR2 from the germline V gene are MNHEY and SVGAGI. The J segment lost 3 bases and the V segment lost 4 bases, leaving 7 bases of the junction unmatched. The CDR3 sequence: CASSSGQGNLYEQYV. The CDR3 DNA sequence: TGTGCCAGCAGTTCTGGACAGGGGAACCTCTACGAGCAGTACGTC.

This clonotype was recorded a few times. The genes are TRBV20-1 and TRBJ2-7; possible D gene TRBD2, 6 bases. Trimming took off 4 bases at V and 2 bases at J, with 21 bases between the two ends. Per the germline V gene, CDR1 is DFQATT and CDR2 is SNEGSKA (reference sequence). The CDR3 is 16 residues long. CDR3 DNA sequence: TGCAGTGCTACAGGACTACCTCTATTTTCCACCTACGAGCAGTACGTC. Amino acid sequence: CSATGLPLFSTYEQYV.

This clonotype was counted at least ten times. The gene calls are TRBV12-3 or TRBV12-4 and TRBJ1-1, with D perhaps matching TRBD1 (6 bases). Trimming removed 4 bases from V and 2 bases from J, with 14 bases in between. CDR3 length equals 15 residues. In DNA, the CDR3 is TGTGCCAGCAGTTCGTCGGGACAACTAAACACTGAAGCTTTCTTT. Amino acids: CASSSSGQLNTEAFF.